The next 21 T cell receptor beta chains were all read from a single sample in a study of T-cell memory formation after mild COVID-19. TCRdb re-called the 5' RACE reads with MiXCR, one entry per CDR3 protein. The sample consists of 90,000 to 130,000 distinct CDR3 sequences, 15% to 20% of them appearing once. Source material: PBMCs or a T cell subset sorted from them (not recorded which). Receptors originate from a man between 18 and 35 years old who had mild COVID-19 (a few samples of this study predate the infection). Cell type and time point are not known.

Details on this clonotype: One end of the junction is discordant with germline, which a read error may explain. The chain has TRBV2 and TRBJ2-5; 9 bases line up with TRBD1. The CDR3 runs to 14 residues. From germline, CDR1 is SNHLY and CDR2 FYNNEI. The CDR3 loop is CASTIDRGKETQYF. CDR3 coding DNA: TGTGCAAGCACTATAGACAGGGGGAAAGAGACCCAGTACTTC. Filled out from reference TRBV2 and TRBJ2-5, the complete variable domain reads EPEVTQTPSHQVTQMGQEVILRCVPISNHLYFYWYRQILGQKVEFLVSFYNNEISEKSEIFDDQFSVERPDGSNFTLKIRSTKLEDSAMYFCASTIDRGKETQYFGPGTRLLVL.

Many counts were recorded for this clonotype. This chain connects TRBV5-1 to TRBJ1-1, with a possible D match to TRBD1 (6 bases). This CDR3 has 13 residues. The V gene's germline CDR1 is SGHRS and CDR2 YFSETQ. Between the trimmed V and J ends, which lost 2 bases and 7 bases, there was a span of 12 bases. CDR3 nucleotide sequence: TGCGCCAGCAGCTTTGGGGGCCCCAATGAAGCTTTCTTT. This encodes CASSFGGPNEAFF.

The V and J genes are TRBV6-5 and TRBJ2-5, with 9 bases fitting TRBD1. Germline V gene data show CDR1 as MNHEY and CDR2 as SVGAGI. With 6 bases clipped from V and 5 bases from J, the junction kept 4 bases outside the gene matches. The CDR3 length is 13 residues. For the CDR3, the DNA is TGTGCCAGCAGATCGGACAGGGGTGAGACCCAGTACTTC. Translation gives CASRSDRGETQYF.

This clonotype has a handful of counts. The chain combines TRBV7-8 with TRBJ2-7; 7 bases line up with TRBD2. CDR3 size: 12 residues. The V gene end was trimmed by 4 bases and the J gene end by 5 bases; junction bases not matched to a gene: 2. In germline, CDR1 is SGHVS, CDR2 FQNEAQ. The CDR3 reads CASSSGRDEQYF. CDR3 in DNA: TGTGCCAGCAGCTCTGGGAGGGACGAGCAGTACTTC.

V gene TRBV15 combines with J gene TRBJ2-4, with 7 bases that match TRBD2. This CDR3 spans 14 amino acids. V gave up 0 bases and J gave up 9 bases; unmatched junction bases: 5. In germline, CDR1 is LNHNV, CDR2 YYDKDF (reference sequence). The CDR3 DNA sequence: TGTGCCACCAGCAGAGAAAGCACGGGGGGCATTCAGTACTTC. It yields the protein CATSRESTGGIQYF.

The V gene is TRBV18, the J gene TRBJ2-1, with D possibly being TRBD1 (6 bases). Per the germline V gene, CDR1 is KGHSH and CDR2 is LQKENI. The CDR3 is 13 residues long. V lost 6 bases and J lost 6, with 12 bases in between. CDR3 nucleotides: TGTGCCAGCTCCCCGGGACAAAGCAATGAGCAGTTCTTC. Protein sequence: CASSPGQSNEQFF.

This clonotype was seen a handful of times. The chain employs TRBV3-1 and TRBJ2-5; D gene unclear. Germline V gene lookup returns CDR1 LGHDT and CDR2 YNNKEL (reference sequence). The CDR3 has 12 amino acids. V gave up 0 bases and J gave up 4 bases, with 3 bases separating them. DNA for the CDR3: TGTGCCAGCAGCCAAGAAGTAGAGACCCAGTACTTC. This encodes CASSQEVETQYF.

This chain joins TRBV25-1 and TRBJ1-5; tentatively, D is TRBD1 (6 bases). Looked up from germline, CDR1 is MGHDK and CDR2 is SYGVNS. The V end lost 2 bases, the J end lost 6 bases, and 17 bases lay between the germline ends. CDR3 length: 16 amino acids. As DNA, the CDR3 is TGTGCCAGCAGTGAAATGGACAGCGAGACGGGTCAGCCCCAGCATTTT. Its translation: CASSEMDSETGQPQHF.

This clonotype was seen more than once but under ten times. V is TRBV4-1 and J is TRBJ2-5; D unresolved. The ends were cut back, 8 bases at V and 3 bases at J, with 10 bases in the middle. Germline V gene lookup returns CDR1 MGHRA and CDR2 YSYEKL. This CDR3 has 12 residues. The CDR3 nucleotides read TGCGCCAGCGGGTGGAGAAAAGAGACCCAGTACTTC. Its translation is CASGWRKETQYF.

The chain employs TRBV6-5 and TRBJ1-5; D gene uncertain. Per germline, CDR1 MNHEY and CDR2 SVGAGI. The CDR3 length is 15 residues. The V end was cut by 4 bases, the J end by 7 bases, with 17 bases between. The CDR3 DNA follows: TGTGCCAGCAGTTCCCGGACCTCAAGAGGCCAGCCCCAGCATTTT. Translated: CASSSRTSRGQPQHF.

The CDR3 nucleotides read TGTGCCAGCAGTTACTCTGGGGGCTCTGGAAACACCATATATTTT. Amino acids: CASSYSGGSGNTIYF. The chain links TRBV6-5 to TRBJ1-3, with D possibly being TRBD1 (5 bases). The V and J ends lost 0 bases and 0 bases respectively, with 6 bases between them. The CDR3 consists of 15 residues. Germline CDR1 is MNHEY and CDR2 is SVGAGI.

The genes are TRBV7-9 and TRBJ2-7; the D is unclear. Trimming cost V 2 bases and J 6 bases, with 17 bases left between them. Germline lookup yields CDR1 SEHNR and CDR2 FQNEAQ (reference sequence). The length of the CDR3 is 15 residues. CDR3 residues: CASSLIGHAVSEQYF. The CDR3 coding sequence is TGTGCCAGCAGCTTAATTGGGCATGCTGTGTCCGAGCAGTACTTC.

This chain uses TRBV4-3 with TRBJ2-4, with a possible D match to TRBD1 (5 bases). This CDR3 spans 18 amino acids. CDR1 and CDR2 (germline): LGHNA, YSLEER. V was shortened by 4 bases and J by 0 bases, with 19 bases between the two germline ends. The CDR3 bases are TGCGCCAGCAGCCTCGGATTACAGGATCCACTAGCCAAAAACATTCAGTACTTC. It yields the protein CASSLGLQDPLAKNIQYF.

The sample holds a few counts of this clonotype. This chain uses TRBV11-2 with TRBJ2-1; D is possibly TRBD2 (6 bases). The CDR3 is made up of 13 amino acids. CDR1 SGHAT and CDR2 FQNNGV come from the germline V gene. V was clipped by 0 bases and J by 12 bases, with 12 bases between them. CDR3 DNA sequence: TGTGCCAGCAGCTTAGATGGCCAGGGAGGGCAGTTCTTC. It yields the protein CASSLDGQGGQFF.

The sample holds a few counts of this clonotype. The chain carries TRBV12-3 or TRBV12-4 and TRBJ1-2; 9 positions agree with TRBD1. V shed 6 bases, J shed 8 bases, and the junction held 10 bases outside the gene matches. This CDR3 is 14 amino acids long. The CDR3: CASSPEQGARGYTF. In nucleotides, the CDR3 is TGTGCCAGCAGCCCCGAACAGGGGGCACGGGGCTACACCTTC.

This clonotype was counted between two and nine times. In nucleotides, the CDR3 is TGTGCCAGCAGCTTAGTTGGGAACACCGGGGAGCTGTTTTTT. It yields the protein CASSLVGNTGELFF. This chain links TRBV7-2 with TRBJ2-2; no clear D gene. The CDR3 loop spans 14 amino acids. Germline-derived CDR1 and CDR2 are SGHTA and FQGNSA. Trimming shortened V by 1 base and J by 1 base, and 4 bases separated the two germline ends.

This chain uses TRBV5-1 with TRBJ2-3; maybe TRBD1 (6 bases). CDR3 length equals 13 residues. Trimming took 4 bases from V and 4 from J, leaving 10 bases between them. Germline V gives CDR1 SGHRS, CDR2 YFSETQ. The CDR3, as DNA: TGCGCCAGCAGCGGCGAGGGGGCAGATACGCAGTATTTT. Protein product: CASSGEGADTQYF.

This clonotype came up a few times. J is TRBJ1-2 and V is TRBV5-1; 7 nucleotides agree with TRBD1. The CDR3 has 14 residues. The ends lost 3 bases at V and 4 bases at J; junction bases unmatched: 6. Germline CDR1 and CDR2: SGHRS and YFSETQ. In nucleotides, the CDR3 is TGCGCCAGCAGCTCATCGACAGGGTCCTATGGCTACACCTTC. Protein sequence: CASSSSTGSYGYTF.

The CDR3 here is CASSLDAGRVDTQYF. The CDR3 bases are TGTGCCAGCAGCTTGGATGCGGGCCGAGTAGATACGCAGTATTTT. The J gene is TRBJ2-3, the V gene TRBV5-4, with D maybe TRBD2 (5 bases). The germline V gene encodes CDR1 SGHNT and CDR2 YYREEE (reference sequence). The CDR3 runs 15 residues. V lost 0 bases, J lost 5 bases, and 13 bases lay in between.

This clonotype was picked up a small number of times. In DNA, the CDR3 is TGCGCCAGCAGCCAACGAACCCGGGACAGGGTGACCTACGAGCAGTACTTC. This encodes CASSQRTRDRVTYEQYF. V and J are TRBV4-1 and TRBJ2-7, with 9 bases matching TRBD1. The V gene's germline CDR1 is MGHRA and CDR2 YSYEKL. CDR3 size: 17 residues. After removal of 2 bases from V and 2 bases from J, the junction contained 10 bases not matched to a gene.

The V call is TRBV4-3, the J call TRBJ1-1, with no clear D. Trimming removed 8 bases at V and 6 bases at J, with 10 bases between. Germline loops: CDR1 LGHNA, CDR2 YSLEER. The CDR3 has 11 amino acids. The CDR3 loop reads CASPRVAEAFF. The CDR3 DNA follows: TGCGCCAGCCCCCGGGTGGCTGAAGCTTTCTTT.